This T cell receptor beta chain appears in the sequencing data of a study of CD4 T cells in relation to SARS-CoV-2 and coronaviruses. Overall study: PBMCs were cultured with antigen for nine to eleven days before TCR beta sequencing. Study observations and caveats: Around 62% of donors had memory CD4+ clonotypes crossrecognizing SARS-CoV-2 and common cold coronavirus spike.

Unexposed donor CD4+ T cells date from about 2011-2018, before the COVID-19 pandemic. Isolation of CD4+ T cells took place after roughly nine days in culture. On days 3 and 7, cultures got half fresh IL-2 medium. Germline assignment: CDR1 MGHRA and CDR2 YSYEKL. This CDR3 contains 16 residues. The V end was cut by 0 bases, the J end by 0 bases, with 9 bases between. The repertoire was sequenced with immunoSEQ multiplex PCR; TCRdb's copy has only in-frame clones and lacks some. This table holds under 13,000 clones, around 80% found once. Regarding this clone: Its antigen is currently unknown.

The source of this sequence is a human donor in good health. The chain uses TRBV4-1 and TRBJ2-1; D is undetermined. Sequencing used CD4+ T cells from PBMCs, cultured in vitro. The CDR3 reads CASSQDSQDSYNEQFF. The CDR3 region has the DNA TGCGCCAGCAGCCAAGATTCACAAGACTCCTACAATGAGCAGTTCTTC.